Following are 27 T cell receptor beta chains from one sample sequenced in a study of ipilimumab plus nivolumab after autologous stem cell transplantation. Libraries were prepared by immunoSEQ multiplex PCR; TCRdb keeps only in-frame clonotypes and omits some of them. The data show under 30,000 clones, 86% seen once. The sequencing here drew on PBMCs, taken in a trial of ipilimumab plus nivolumab as post-transplant consolidation. The receptors were sampled from a male donor with diffuse large B-cell lymphoma.

The rearrangement joins TRBV18 to TRBJ1-1; D is ambiguous. Trimming shortened V by 4 bases and J by 4 bases, and 13 bases separated the two germline ends. Germline loops: CDR1 KGHSH, CDR2 LQKENI. This CDR3 is 14 amino acids long. CDR3 nucleotide sequence: TGTGCCAGCTCACGCCGGACGGCTGGCACTGAAGCTTTCTTT. This translates into CASSRRTAGTEAFF.

The chain joins TRBV7-8 to TRBJ2-7; tentative D call: TRBD1 (7 bases). Trimming pared 2 bases from V and 6 bases from J, leaving 17 bases between. The CDR3 length is 15 residues. Germline CDR1 is SGHVS and CDR2 is FQNEAQ. CDR3 sequence reads: CASSLREGARGEQYF. The DNA for the CDR3 is TGTGCCAGCAGCTTACGCGAGGGGGCGCGGGGCGAGCAGTACTTC.

This clone has only a few counts. The chain carries TRBV9 and TRBJ1-4, with TRBD1 matching over 7 bases. V lost 0 bases and J lost 4; bases outside the gene matches: 0. The CDR3 consists of 14 residues. Germline CDR1 SGDLS, CDR2 YYNGEE. CDR3 DNA: TGTGCCAGCAGCGTAGGACAGGGTAATGAAAAACTGTTTTTT. This sequence encodes CASSVGQGNEKLFF.

The chain recombines TRBV10-3 with TRBJ1-6; 7 bases are a match to TRBD1. Per the germline V gene, CDR1 is ENHRY and CDR2 is SYGVKD. This CDR3 comprises 15 residues. Unmatched junction bases numbered 7, after V lost 1 base and J lost 10 bases. The CDR3 DNA sequence: TGTGCCATCAGTGAGTTGACAGGGAAGGAATCACCCCTCCACTTT. Its protein product is CAISELTGKESPLHF.

The V gene is TRBV4-3, the J gene TRBJ1-5; unclear D gene. Germline CDR1 LGHNA, CDR2 YSLEER. V was cut by 0 bases and J by 0 bases, with 12 bases left in between. This CDR3 has 17 amino acids. The CDR3 here is CASSQEFGGYSNQPQHF. The CDR3 nucleotides read TGCGCCAGCAGCCAAGAGTTTGGCGGCTATAGCAATCAGCCCCAGCATTTT.

This chain uses TRBV4-3 with TRBJ1-5; D unclear. There are 12 residues in the CDR3. In germline, CDR1 is LGHNA, CDR2 YSLEER. Deletions cut 2 bases from V and 8 bases from J, with 7 bases between. CDR3 sequence: CASSQRLEPQHF. CDR3 in DNA: TGCGCCAGCAGCCAACGATTGGAGCCCCAGCATTTT.

This rearrangement joins TRBV7-2 to TRBJ1-3, with D hard to call. Germline CDR1 SGHTA, CDR2 FQGNSA. V was pared by 2 bases and J by 2 bases, with 16 bases between. This CDR3 contains 17 residues. The CDR3 sequence is CASSLHLKISAGNTIYF. CDR3 nucleotides: TGTGCCAGCAGCTTACACTTAAAAATTTCGGCTGGAAACACCATATATTTT.

The chain couples TRBV5-1 to TRBJ1-4; TRBD1 is a possible D gene (5 bases). The V end lost 2 bases, the J end lost 6 bases, and 14 bases lay between the germline ends. CDR1 is SGHRS, CDR2 YFSETQ, per germline. CDR3 size: 15 residues. The CDR3 DNA is TGCGCCAGCAGCTTCTCGACAGACTACTATGAAAAACTGTTTTTT. The encoded protein is CASSFSTDYYEKLFF.

This clone has just one count. The V call is TRBV15, the J call TRBJ2-5, with a possible D match to TRBD2 (7 bases). The CDR3 contains 14 residues. Trimming left V 0 bases short and J 5 bases short, with 10 bases between. CDR1 and CDR2 from the germline V gene are LNHNV and YYDKDF (reference sequence). The CDR3 DNA reads as TGTGCCACCAGCAGAGAGGGGGGGCTGGAGACCCAGTACTTC. Amino acid sequence: CATSREGGLETQYF.

J is TRBJ2-3 and V is TRBV7-7, with D perhaps matching TRBD2 (6 bases). Germline loops: CDR1 SSHAT, CDR2 FNYEAQ (reference sequence). Trimming stripped 2 bases from V and 6 bases from J, with 9 bases between. The CDR3 is 13 residues long. CDR3 DNA sequence: TGTGCCAGCAGCTTACGGGGGAGGGATACGCAGTATTTT. Amino acids: CASSLRGRDTQYF.

The rearrangement uses TRBV19 and TRBJ2-6; no clear D. The CDR3 contains 16 residues. From germline, CDR1 is LNHDA and CDR2 SQIVND (reference sequence). The V and J ends lost 3 bases and 4 bases respectively, with 13 bases between them. The CDR3 bases are TGTGCCAGTAGTATCTTCTCCGGATCGGGGGCCAACGTCCTGACTTTC. Its protein product is CASSIFSGSGANVLTF. Full variable domain (outside the CDR3, taken from reference TRBV19 and TRBJ2-6): DGGITQSPKYLFRKEGQNVTLSCEQNLNHDAMYWYRQDPGQGLRLIYYSQIVNDFQKGDIAEGYSVSREKKESFPLTVTSAQKNPTAFYLCASSIFSGSGANVLTFGAGSRLTVL.

A single count supports this clone. The DNA for the CDR3 is TGTGCCAGTAAGGTACAGGGGGACTATGGCTACACCTTC. Translating it yields CASKVQGDYGYTF. The rearrangement joins TRBV19 to TRBJ1-2, with 8 nucleotides matching TRBD1. CDR3 length equals 13 residues. J lost 3 bases, V lost 7 bases, and 4 bases had no gene match. Germline CDR1 is LNHDA and CDR2 is SQIVND (reference sequence). Variable domain in full (rest from reference TRBV19 and TRBJ1-2): DGGITQSPKYLFRKEGQNVTLSCEQNLNHDAMYWYRQDPGQGLRLIYYSQIVNDFQKGDIAEGYSVSREKKESFPLTVTSAQKNPTAFYLCASKVQGDYGYTFGSGTRLTVV.

CDR3 coding DNA: TGTGCCAGCAGCTCAGGGTCGAGTTCACCCCTCCACTTT. Amino acid sequence: CASSSGSSSPLHF. The chain links TRBV7-8 to TRBJ1-6; TRBD1 might be the D (5 bases). The CDR3 runs to 13 residues. Trimming cost V 4 bases and J 9 bases, with 10 bases left between them. The germline V gene has CDR1 SGHVS and CDR2 FQNEAQ. Filled out from reference TRBV7-8 and TRBJ1-6, the complete variable domain reads GAGVSQSPRYKVAKRGQDVALRCDPISGHVSLFWYQQALGQGPEFLTYFQNEAQLDKSGLPSDRFFAERPEGSVSTLKIQRTQQEDSAVYLCASSSGSSSPLHFGNGTRLTVT.

About this clone: The identical CDR3 is also encoded by other nucleotide sequences in the sample. V usage is TRBV5-1 and J usage is TRBJ1-6, with 9 nucleotides matching TRBD1. The CDR3 extends over 15 amino acids. Per germline, CDR1 SGHRS and CDR2 YFSETQ. Losses at the gene ends were 1 base for V and 7 bases for J; bases not matched to a gene: 3. The CDR3 here is CASSLTGTGNSPLHF. The CDR3 DNA reads as TGCGCCAGCAGCTTGACCGGGACAGGGAATTCACCCCTCCACTTT.

The V call is TRBV19, the J call TRBJ1-3, with D perhaps TRBD1 (6 bases). The CDR3 is made up of 12 amino acids. The V gene's germline CDR1 is LNHDA and CDR2 SQIVND (reference sequence). V was pared by 10 bases and J by 4 bases, with 11 bases between. The DNA for the CDR3 is TGTGCCACCTCACAGGGAGGAAACACCATATATTTT. Translated, it gives CATSQGGNTIYF.

The chain joins TRBV7-1 to TRBJ1-1, with D uncertain. TRBV7-1 is reported as an ORF; its role is uncertain. The CDR3 sequence is 13 residues long. V was pared by 5 bases and J by 8 bases, with 15 bases between. This CDR3 reads CASSPWSAREAFF. In DNA, the CDR3 is TGTGCCAGCAGCCCATGGTCTGCGAGGGAAGCTTTCTTT.

The chain combines TRBV6-1 with TRBJ2-7; D ambiguous. Trimming shortened V by 4 bases and J by 2 bases, and 9 bases separated the two germline ends. The CDR3 length is 13 residues. The germline V gene has CDR1 MNHNS and CDR2 SASEGT. The CDR3 here is CASSGTNTYEQYF. CDR3 coding DNA: TGTGCCAGCAGTGGCACAAACACCTACGAGCAGTACTTC.

The chain couples TRBV6-1 to TRBJ1-4; TRBD1 matches at 8 bases. Germline CDR1 is MNHNS and CDR2 is SASEGT. The CDR3 length is 15 residues. Unmatched junction bases numbered 6, after V lost 1 base and J lost 8 bases. This chain's CDR3 is CASSEVFAGGEKLFF. The CDR3 DNA reads as TGTGCCAGCAGTGAAGTGTTCGCAGGGGGCGAAAAACTGTTTTTT.

The J gene is TRBJ2-5, the V gene TRBV6-6; D is ambiguous. V was clipped by 6 bases and J by 5 bases, with 4 bases between them. This CDR3 is 10 amino acids long. Per the germline V gene, CDR1 is MNHNY and CDR2 is SVGAGI (reference sequence). CDR3 in DNA: TGTGCCAGCAGCGGGGAGACCCAGTACTTC. Amino acids: CASSGETQYF.

The chain links TRBV12-5 to TRBJ1-5, with 7 bases that match TRBD1. The V gene's germline CDR1 is LGHNT and CDR2 FRNRAP. This CDR3 contains 15 residues. V was pared by 6 bases and J by 0 bases, with 5 bases of the junction left unmatched. The CDR3 sequence is CASGSGGYSNQPQHF. The CDR3 DNA reads TGTGCTAGTGGGTCAGGGGGATATAGCAATCAGCCCCAGCATTTT.

The V and J genes are TRBV18 and TRBJ1-2; no firm D call. This CDR3 is built from 15 residues. Germline lookup yields CDR1 KGHSH and CDR2 LQKENI. Trimming cost V 5 bases and J 2 bases, with 15 bases left between them. The CDR3 reads CASSTDLFSNYGYTF. The CDR3 region has the DNA TGTGCCAGCTCAACGGACTTATTTTCGAACTATGGCTACACCTTC.

This chain uses TRBV5-1 with TRBJ2-1, with 8 bases lining up with TRBD2. Germline V gene sequence: CDR1 SGHRS, CDR2 YFSETQ. This CDR3 region has 15 residues. J gave up 8 bases and V 2 bases, and 9 bases lay outside the gene matches. The CDR3 here is CASSFTGGRSDEQFF. In nucleotides, the CDR3 is TGCGCCAGCAGCTTTACGGGGGGGCGGTCCGATGAGCAGTTCTTC. Looking up the rest from reference TRBV5-1 and TRBJ2-1 gives the full variable domain: KAGVTQTPRYLIKTRGQQVTLSCSPISGHRSVSWYQQTPGQGLQFLFEYFSETQRNKGNFPGRFSGRQFSNSRSEMNVSTLELGDSALYLCASSFTGGRSDEQFFGPGTRLTVL.

This sequence joins TRBV19 and TRBJ2-1, with no clear D. Germline V gene lookup returns CDR1 LNHDA and CDR2 SQIVND (reference sequence). Trimming removed 5 bases at V and 4 bases at J, with 18 bases between. CDR3 size: 16 residues. Here the CDR3 reads CASSPFGQAIYNEQFF. The CDR3 region has the DNA TGTGCCAGTAGTCCCTTTGGGCAGGCGATATACAATGAGCAGTTCTTC.

This chain joins TRBV6-6 and TRBJ1-1, with D unresolved. Deletions cut 6 bases from V and 5 bases from J, with 16 bases between. The length of the CDR3 is 14 residues. Germline assignment: CDR1 MNHNY and CDR2 SVGAGI (reference sequence). In DNA form, the CDR3 reads TGTGCCAGCAGCCGTCGTCTTTTTTTGACTGAAGCTTTCTTT. This gives the protein CASSRRLFLTEAFF.

The chain has TRBV15 and TRBJ2-7; D gene ambiguous. Germline V CDR1 and CDR2: LNHNV, YYDKDF (reference sequence). The CDR3 contains 14 residues. Trimming shortened V by 0 bases and J by 0 bases, and 6 bases separated the two germline ends. The CDR3 region has the DNA TGTGCCACCAGCAGAGAGAGAGGCTCCTACGAGCAGTACTTC. This encodes CATSRERGSYEQYF. The full variable domain, in which reference TRBV15 and TRBJ2-7 provide the parts outside the CDR3, is DAMVIQNPRYQVTQFGKPVTLSCSQTLNHNVMYWYQQKSSQAPKLLFHYYDKDFNNEADTPDNFQSRRPNTSFCFLDIRSPGLGDTAMYLCATSRERGSYEQYFGPGTRLTVT.

As regards this clone: The germline gene is not matched at one end of the junction; a read error may be the cause. The chain combines TRBV5-1 with TRBJ2-7; weak D call: TRBD1 (6 bases). The CDR3 is 14 amino acids. CDR1 is SGHRS, CDR2 YFSETQ, per germline. The CDR3 nucleotides are TGCGCCAGCAGCTTGGTTCAGGGGAAAGACGAGCGGTACTTC. It codes for CASSLVQGKDERYF. Drawing the rest from reference TRBV5-1 and TRBJ2-7, the complete variable domain is KAGVTQTPRYLIKTRGQQVTLSCSPISGHRSVSWYQQTPGQGLQFLFEYFSETQRNKGNFPGRFSGRQFSNSRSEMNVSTLELGDSALYLCASSLVQGKDERYFGPGTRLTVT.

This clone was counted between two and nine times. The rearrangement links TRBV6-6 to TRBJ1-5; D is unresolved. This CDR3 is built from 10 residues. Trimming stripped 9 bases from V and 7 bases from J, with 7 bases between. CDR1 MNHNY and CDR2 SVGAGI come from the germline V gene (reference sequence). The CDR3 region is CASGVQPQHF. The CDR3 DNA reads as TGTGCCAGTGGGGTCCAGCCCCAGCATTTT.